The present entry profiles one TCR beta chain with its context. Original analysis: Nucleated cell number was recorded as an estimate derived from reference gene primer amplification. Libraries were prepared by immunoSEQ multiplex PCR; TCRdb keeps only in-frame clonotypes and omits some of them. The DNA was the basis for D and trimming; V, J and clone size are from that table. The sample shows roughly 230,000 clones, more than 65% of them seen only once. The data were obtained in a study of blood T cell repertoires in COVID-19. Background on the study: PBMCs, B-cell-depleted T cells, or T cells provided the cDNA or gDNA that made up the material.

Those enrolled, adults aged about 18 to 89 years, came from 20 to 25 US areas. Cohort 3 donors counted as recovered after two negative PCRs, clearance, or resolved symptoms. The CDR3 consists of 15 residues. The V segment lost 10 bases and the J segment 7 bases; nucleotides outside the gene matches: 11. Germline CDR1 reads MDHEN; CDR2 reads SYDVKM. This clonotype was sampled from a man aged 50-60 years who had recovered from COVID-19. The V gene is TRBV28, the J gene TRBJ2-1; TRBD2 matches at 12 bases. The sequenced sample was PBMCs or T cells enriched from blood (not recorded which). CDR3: CATLATSGSRNEQFF. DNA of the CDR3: TGTGCCACCTTGGCGACTAGCGGGAGTCGAAATGAGCAGTTCTTC.